Shown below are 3 T cell receptor beta chains from a single sample sequenced in a study of blood T cells in healthy people across ages. Through a sample-barcoded 5' primer and a J-beta primer mix, a second PCR was run for roughly 6 to 11 cycles. TCRdb reprocessed the 5' RACE reads with MiXCR, giving one entry per CDR3 protein. Among some 900,000 distinct CDR3 sequences listed, roughly 43% were seen once. The sequenced sample was blood. Receptors were obtained from a man younger than 45 in good health.

The chain combines TRBV20-1 with TRBJ2-5; D call uncertain. The germline V gene encodes CDR1 DFQATT and CDR2 SNEGSKA (reference sequence). Trimming shortened V by 6 bases and J by 5 bases, and 10 bases separated the two germline ends. The CDR3 length is 11 residues. CDR3 sequence reads: CSAPVRETQYF. DNA for the CDR3: TGCAGTGCCCCCGTCCGGGAGACCCAGTACTTC.

This clonotype was counted between two and nine times. This chain joins TRBV27 and TRBJ2-1; D is perhaps TRBD1 (5 bases). Germline-derived CDR1 and CDR2 are MNHEY and SMNVEV (reference sequence). The length of the CDR3 is 13 residues. V shed 7 bases and J shed 4 bases, with 11 bases lying between them. In DNA form, the CDR3 reads TGTGCCAGCATGGGGCTAAGTTACAATGAGCAGTTCTTC. This sequence encodes CASMGLSYNEQFF.

This clonotype was counted many times. Written as DNA, the CDR3 is TGCGCCAGCAGCTTCCAATCGACGGGTCTTGGCTACACCTTC. Its protein is CASSFQSTGLGYTF. The rearrangement joins TRBV4-1 to TRBJ1-2, with D hard to call. The germline CDR1 and CDR2 sequences are MGHRA and YSYEKL. This CDR3 is 14 amino acids long. V was trimmed by 5 bases and J by 7 bases, leaving 17 bases between them.